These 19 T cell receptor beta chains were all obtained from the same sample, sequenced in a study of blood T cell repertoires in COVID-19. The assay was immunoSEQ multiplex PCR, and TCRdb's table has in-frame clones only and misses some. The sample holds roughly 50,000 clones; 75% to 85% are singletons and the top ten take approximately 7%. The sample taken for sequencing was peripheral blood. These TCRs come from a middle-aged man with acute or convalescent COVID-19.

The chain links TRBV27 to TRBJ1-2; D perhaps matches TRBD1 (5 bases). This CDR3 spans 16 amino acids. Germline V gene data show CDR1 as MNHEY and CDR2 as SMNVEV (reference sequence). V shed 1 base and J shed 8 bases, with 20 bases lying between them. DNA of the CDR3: TGTGCCAGCAGTTTATGGGGCCTCCGAGGAGTGCGGGGCTACACCTTC. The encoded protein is CASSLWGLRGVRGYTF.

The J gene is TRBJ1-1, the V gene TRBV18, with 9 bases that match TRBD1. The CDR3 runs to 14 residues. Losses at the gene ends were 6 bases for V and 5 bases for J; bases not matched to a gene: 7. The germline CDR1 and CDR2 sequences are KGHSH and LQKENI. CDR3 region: CASSRDRDGTEAFF. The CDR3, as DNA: TGTGCCAGCTCTCGGGACAGGGATGGGACTGAAGCTTTCTTT. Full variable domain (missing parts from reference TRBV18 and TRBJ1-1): NAGVMQNPRHLVRRRGQEARLRCSPMKGHSHVYWYRQLPEEGLKFMVYLQKENIIDESGMPKERFSAEFPKEGPSILRIQQVVRGDSAAYFCASSRDRDGTEAFFGQGTRLTVV.

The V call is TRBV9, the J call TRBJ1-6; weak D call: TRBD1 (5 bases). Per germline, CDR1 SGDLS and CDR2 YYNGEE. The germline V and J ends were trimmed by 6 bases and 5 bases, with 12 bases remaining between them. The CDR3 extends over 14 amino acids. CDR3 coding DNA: TGTGCCAGCACTACCGGGACTCATAATTCACCCCTCCACTTT. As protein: CASTTGTHNSPLHF.

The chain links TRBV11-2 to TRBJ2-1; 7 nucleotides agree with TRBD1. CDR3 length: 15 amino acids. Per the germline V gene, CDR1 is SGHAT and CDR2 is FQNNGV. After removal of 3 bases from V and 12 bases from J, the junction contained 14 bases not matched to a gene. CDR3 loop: CASSLNRDRAKGQFF. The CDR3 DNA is TGTGCCAGCAGCTTGAACCGAGACAGGGCCAAGGGGCAGTTCTTC. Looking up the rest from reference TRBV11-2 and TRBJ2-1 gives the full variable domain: EAGVAQSPRYKIIEKRQSVAFWCNPISGHATLYWYQQILGQGPKLLIQFQNNGVVDDSQLPKDRFSAERLKGVDSTLKIQPAKLEDSAVYLCASSLNRDRAKGQFFGPGTRLTVL.

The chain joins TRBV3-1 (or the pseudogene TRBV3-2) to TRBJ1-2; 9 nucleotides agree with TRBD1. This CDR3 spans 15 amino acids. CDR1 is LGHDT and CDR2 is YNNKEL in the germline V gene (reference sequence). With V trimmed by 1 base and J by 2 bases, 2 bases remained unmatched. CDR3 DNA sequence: TGTGCCAGCAGCCAAGGGACAGGGGTAAACTATGGCTACACCTTC. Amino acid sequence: CASSQGTGVNYGYTF.

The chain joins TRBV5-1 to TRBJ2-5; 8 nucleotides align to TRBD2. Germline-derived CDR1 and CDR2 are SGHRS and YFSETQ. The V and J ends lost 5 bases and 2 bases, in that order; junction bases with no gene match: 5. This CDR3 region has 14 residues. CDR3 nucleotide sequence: TGCGCCAGCAGGGAAGTAGCGGGGCAAGAGACCCAGTACTTC. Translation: CASREVAGQETQYF. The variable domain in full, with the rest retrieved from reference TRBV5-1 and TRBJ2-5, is KAGVTQTPRYLIKTRGQQVTLSCSPISGHRSVSWYQQTPGQGLQFLFEYFSETQRNKGNFPGRFSGRQFSNSRSEMNVSTLELGDSALYLCASREVAGQETQYFGPGTRLLVL.

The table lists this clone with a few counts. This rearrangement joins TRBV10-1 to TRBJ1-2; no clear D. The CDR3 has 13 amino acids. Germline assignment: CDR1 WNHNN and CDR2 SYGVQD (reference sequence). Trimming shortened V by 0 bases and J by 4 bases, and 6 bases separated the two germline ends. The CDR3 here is CASSESNIYGYTF. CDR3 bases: TGCGCCAGCAGTGAGTCGAACATCTATGGCTACACCTTC.

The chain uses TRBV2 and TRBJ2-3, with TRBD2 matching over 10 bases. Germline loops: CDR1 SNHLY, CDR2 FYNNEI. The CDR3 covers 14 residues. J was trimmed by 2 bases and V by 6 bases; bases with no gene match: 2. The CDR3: CASSTSGATDTQYF. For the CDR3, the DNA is TGTGCCAGCAGCACTAGCGGGGCCACAGATACGCAGTATTTT.

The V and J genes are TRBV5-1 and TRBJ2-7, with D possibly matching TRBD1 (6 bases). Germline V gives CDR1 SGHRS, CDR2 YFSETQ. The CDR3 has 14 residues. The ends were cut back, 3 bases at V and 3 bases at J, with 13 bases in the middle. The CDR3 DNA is TGCGCCAGCAGCTGGACAGAACCTTACTACGAGCAGTACTTC. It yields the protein CASSWTEPYYEQYF.

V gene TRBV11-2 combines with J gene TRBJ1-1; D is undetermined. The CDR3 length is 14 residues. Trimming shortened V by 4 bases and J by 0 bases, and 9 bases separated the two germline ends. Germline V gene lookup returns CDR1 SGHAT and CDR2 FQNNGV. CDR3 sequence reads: CASSSGGMNTEAFF. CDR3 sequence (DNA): TGTGCCAGCAGCTCAGGAGGAATGAACACTGAAGCTTTCTTT.

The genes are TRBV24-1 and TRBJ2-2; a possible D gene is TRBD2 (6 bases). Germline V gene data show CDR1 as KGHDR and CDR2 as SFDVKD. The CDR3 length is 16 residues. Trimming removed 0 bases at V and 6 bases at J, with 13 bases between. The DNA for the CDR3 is TGTGCCACCAGTGATTTGTTGCGGGGTAGGGCCGGGGAGCTGTTTTTT. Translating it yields CATSDLLRGRAGELFF.

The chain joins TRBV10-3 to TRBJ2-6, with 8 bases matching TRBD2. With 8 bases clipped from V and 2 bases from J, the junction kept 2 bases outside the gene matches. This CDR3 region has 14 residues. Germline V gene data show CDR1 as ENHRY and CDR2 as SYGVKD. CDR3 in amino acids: CAIGGLAGANVLTF. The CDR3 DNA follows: TGTGCCATCGGGGGACTAGCTGGGGCCAACGTCCTGACTTTC.

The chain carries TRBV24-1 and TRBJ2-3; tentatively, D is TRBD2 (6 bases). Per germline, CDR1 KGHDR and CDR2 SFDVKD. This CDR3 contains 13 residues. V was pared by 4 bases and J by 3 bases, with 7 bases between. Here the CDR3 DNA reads TGTGCCACCAGTGAGGGGGGAACAGATACGCAGTATTTT. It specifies CATSEGGTDTQYF.

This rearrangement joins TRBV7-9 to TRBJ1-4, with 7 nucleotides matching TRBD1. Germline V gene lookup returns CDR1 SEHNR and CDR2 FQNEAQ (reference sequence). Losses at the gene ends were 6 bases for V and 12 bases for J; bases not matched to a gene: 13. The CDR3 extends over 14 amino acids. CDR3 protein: CASSKDRDMGQLFF. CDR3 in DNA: TGTGCCAGCAGTAAAGACAGGGACATGGGGCAACTGTTTTTT.

The CDR3 nucleotides read TGTGCCAGCAGTCGAGGGGGCAAGGGCTACACCTTC. It codes for CASSRGGKGYTF. The chain joins TRBV6-2 or TRBV6-3 to TRBJ1-2, with TRBD1 identical over 7 bases. The CDR3 contains 12 residues. Per germline, CDR1 MNHEY and CDR2 SVGEGT. The junction had 5 bases not matched to a gene; V was cut back by 5 bases and J by 8 bases.

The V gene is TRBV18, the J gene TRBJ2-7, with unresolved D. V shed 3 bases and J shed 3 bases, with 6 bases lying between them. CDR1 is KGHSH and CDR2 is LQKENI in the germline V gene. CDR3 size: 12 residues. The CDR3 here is CASSPLGYEQYF. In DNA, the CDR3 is TGTGCCAGCTCACCCCTCGGCTACGAGCAGTACTTC.

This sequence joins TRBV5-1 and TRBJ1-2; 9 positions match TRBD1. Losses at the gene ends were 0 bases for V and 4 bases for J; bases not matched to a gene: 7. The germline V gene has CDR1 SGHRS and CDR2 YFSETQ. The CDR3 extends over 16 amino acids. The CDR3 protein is CASSLALQGAIYGYTF. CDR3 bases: TGCGCCAGCAGCTTGGCCCTACAGGGGGCCATCTATGGCTACACCTTC.

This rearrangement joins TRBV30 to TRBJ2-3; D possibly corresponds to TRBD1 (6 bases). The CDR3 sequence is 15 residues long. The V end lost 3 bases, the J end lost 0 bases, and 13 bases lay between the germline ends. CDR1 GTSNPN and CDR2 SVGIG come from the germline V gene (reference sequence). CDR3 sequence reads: CAWRSTGYSTDTQYF. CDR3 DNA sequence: TGTGCCTGGAGGTCTACAGGGTATAGCACAGATACGCAGTATTTT.

CDR3 residues: CASSSKGGLDTEAFF. In DNA, the CDR3 is TGTGCCAGCAGTTCCAAGGGGGGGTTAGACACTGAAGCTTTCTTT. V gene TRBV6-5 combines with J gene TRBJ1-1, with D tentatively TRBD1 (6 bases). The CDR3 is 15 amino acids. Trimming took off 4 bases at V and 3 bases at J, with 15 bases between the two ends. The germline V gene has CDR1 MNHEY and CDR2 SVGAGI.